This section outlines one T cell receptor beta chain sequence together with its context. Its target is not known. The germline CDR1 and CDR2 sequences are MNHEY and SVGAGI. The CDR3 consists of 12 residues. V gave up 10 bases and J gave up 9 bases, with 18 bases separating them. The sample originates from a study of vaccination effects on CD4 cells after COVID-19. Study-wide results and caveats: Small numbers of convalescent patients limited the study. It also lacked early post-infection timepoints. Cross-reactivity with common cold coronaviruses was shown by only 1 of 255 vaccine-induced clones in healthy vaccinees.

Produced via immunoSEQ multiplex PCR; TCRdb's table is partial and in-frame only. There are 80,000 to 95,000 clones in the sample; around four fifths occur only once, and more than 1% lies in the top ten. Before sequencing took place, the ViraFEST assay used viral peptide pools to expand antigen-specific CD4+ T cells. The authors isolated CD4+ T cells after 10 days of culture. Participants each got two BNT162b2 or mRNA-1273 vaccine doses. Vaccine recipients lacked prior SARS-CoV-2 infection and had negative nucleocapsid antibodies. IL-2 at approximately 9.7 IU/ml and peptides at 8 to 10 ug/ml were added to cultured PBMC, around 1.9 million per well.

The sample was CD4+ T cells from PBMCs cultured with HCoV-OC43 spike peptides, taken after COVID-19 vaccination. Subset here: HCoV-OC43 spike overlapping peptide pool stimulation. The source is a human donor who received a COVID-19 vaccine. The gene calls are TRBV6-5 and TRBJ1-2; D remains unclear. For the CDR3, the DNA is TGTGCCACCAAGGGCTTACCTCCTCGCTACACCTTC. Translated, it gives CATKGLPPRYTF.